Described below is a single T cell receptor (beta chain) sequence and its context. Per germline, CDR1 MNHEY and CDR2 SMNVEV (reference sequence). The length of the CDR3 is 14 residues. After removal of 10 bases from V and 4 bases from J, the junction contained 12 bases not matched to a gene. This sample stems from a study of blood T cell repertoires in COVID-19. About the study: Specimens from acute and convalescent COVID-19 originated in the United States, Italy and Spain.

This table comes from immunoSEQ multiplex PCR, and its TCRdb copy is limited to in-frame clones, with some not included. The profile covers almost 200,000 clones, with approximately 86% appearing a single time and 0.95% taken by the ten largest. Followed over time, Seattle patients had been enrolled while infection was active. The TCR originated in a man aged 55-75 years with COVID-19, enrolled during active disease. The chain uses TRBV27 and TRBJ1-2; 7 bases are a match to TRBD1. Material for sequencing was peripheral blood. The CDR3 loop is CATKPWDRSYGYTF. The DNA for the CDR3 is TGTGCCACCAAACCGTGGGACAGAAGCTATGGCTACACCTTC.